Detailed here is one TCR beta chain. Using immunoSEQ multiplex PCR, the repertoire was profiled, and TCRdb retains in-frame clones only, with some absent. The sample records over 50,000 clones, around 87% being singletons. The data derive from a study of blood T cell repertoires in COVID-19. Between the trimmed V and J ends, which lost 0 bases and 3 bases, there was a span of 11 bases. In germline, CDR1 is WSHSY, CDR2 SAAADI. The CDR3 loop spans 16 amino acids. Sample: peripheral blood. The gene calls are TRBV10-2 and TRBJ2-2; possible D gene TRBD2, 7 bases. This TCR derives from a man in his sixties with acute or convalescent COVID-19. CDR3 DNA sequence: TGCGCCAGCAGTGAGTCTCGGGGGGCGTACACCGGGGAGCTGTTTTTT. Amino acids: CASSESRGAYTGELFF.